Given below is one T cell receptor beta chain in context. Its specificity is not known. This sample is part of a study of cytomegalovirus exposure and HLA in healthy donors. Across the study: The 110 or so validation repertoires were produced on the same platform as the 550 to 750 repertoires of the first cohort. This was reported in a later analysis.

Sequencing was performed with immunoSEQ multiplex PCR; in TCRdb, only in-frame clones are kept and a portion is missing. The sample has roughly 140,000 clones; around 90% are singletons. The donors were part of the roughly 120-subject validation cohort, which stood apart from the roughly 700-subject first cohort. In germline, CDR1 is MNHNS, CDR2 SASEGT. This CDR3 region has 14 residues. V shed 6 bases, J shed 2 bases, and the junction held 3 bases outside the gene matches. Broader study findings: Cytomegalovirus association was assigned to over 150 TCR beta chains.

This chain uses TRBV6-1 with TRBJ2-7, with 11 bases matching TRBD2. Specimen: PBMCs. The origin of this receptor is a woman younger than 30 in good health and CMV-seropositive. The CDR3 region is CASRQTSGAYEQYF. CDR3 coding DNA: TGTGCCAGCAGGCAGACTAGCGGGGCCTACGAGCAGTACTTC.